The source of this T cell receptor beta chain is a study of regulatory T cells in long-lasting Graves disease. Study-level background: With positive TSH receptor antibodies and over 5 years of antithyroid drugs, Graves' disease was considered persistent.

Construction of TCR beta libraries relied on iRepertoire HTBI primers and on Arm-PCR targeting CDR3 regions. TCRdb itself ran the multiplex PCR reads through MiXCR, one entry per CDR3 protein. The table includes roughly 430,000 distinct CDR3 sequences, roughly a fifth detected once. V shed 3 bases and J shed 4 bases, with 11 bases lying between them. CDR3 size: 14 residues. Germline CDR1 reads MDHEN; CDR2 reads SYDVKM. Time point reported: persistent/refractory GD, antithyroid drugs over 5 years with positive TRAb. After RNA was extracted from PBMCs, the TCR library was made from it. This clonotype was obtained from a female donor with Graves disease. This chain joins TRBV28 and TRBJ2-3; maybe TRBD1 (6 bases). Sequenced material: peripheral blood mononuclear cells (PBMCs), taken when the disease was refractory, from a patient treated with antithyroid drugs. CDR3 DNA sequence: TGTGCCAGCAGTTTGGGCAGGGGACCAGATACGCAGTATTTT. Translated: CASSLGRGPDTQYF.